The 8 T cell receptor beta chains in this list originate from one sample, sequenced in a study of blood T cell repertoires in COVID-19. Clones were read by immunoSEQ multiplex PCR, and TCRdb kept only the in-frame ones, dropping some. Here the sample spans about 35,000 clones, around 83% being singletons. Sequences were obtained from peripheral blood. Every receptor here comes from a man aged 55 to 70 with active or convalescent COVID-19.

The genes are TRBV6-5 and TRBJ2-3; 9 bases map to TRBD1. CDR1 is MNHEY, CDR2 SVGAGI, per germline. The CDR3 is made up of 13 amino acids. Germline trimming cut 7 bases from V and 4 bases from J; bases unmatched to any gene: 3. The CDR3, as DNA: TGTGCCAGCAACAGGGACAGGGCAGATACGCAGTATTTT. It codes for CASNRDRADTQYF.

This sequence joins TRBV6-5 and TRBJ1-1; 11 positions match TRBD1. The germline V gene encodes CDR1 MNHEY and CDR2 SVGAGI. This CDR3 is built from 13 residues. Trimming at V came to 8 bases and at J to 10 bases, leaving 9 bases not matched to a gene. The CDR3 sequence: CASRDRGGRRAFF. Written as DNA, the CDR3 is TGTGCCAGCCGGGACAGGGGGGGTCGGAGAGCTTTCTTT.

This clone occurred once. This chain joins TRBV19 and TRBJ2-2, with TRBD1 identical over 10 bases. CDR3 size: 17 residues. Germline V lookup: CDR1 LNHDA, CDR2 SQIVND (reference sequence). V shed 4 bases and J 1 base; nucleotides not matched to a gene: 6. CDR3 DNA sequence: TGTGCCAGTAGTAGCCGGGACAGGGGTTTGAACACCGGGGAGCTGTTTTTT. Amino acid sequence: CASSSRDRGLNTGELFF.

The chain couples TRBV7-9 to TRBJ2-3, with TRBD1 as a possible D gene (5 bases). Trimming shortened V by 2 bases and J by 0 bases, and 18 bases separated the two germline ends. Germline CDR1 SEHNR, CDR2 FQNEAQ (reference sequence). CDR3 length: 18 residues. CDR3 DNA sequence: TGTGCCAGCAGCTTAAAAGGCCGGACAAAGACTAGCACAGATACGCAGTATTTT. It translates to CASSLKGRTKTSTDTQYF.

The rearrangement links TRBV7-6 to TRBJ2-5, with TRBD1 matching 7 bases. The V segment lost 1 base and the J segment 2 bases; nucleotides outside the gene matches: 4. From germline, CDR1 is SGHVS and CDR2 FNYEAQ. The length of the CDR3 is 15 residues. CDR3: CASSLGAGGQETQYF. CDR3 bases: TGTGCCAGCAGCTTAGGGGCAGGGGGACAAGAGACCCAGTACTTC.

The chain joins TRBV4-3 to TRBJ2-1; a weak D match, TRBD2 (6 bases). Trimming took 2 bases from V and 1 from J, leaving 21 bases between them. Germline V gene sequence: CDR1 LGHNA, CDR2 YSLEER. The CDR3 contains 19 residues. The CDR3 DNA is TGCGCCAGCAGCCAACATCCCCGGTTGGATAGCGGATCCTACAATGAGCAGTTCTTC. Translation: CASSQHPRLDSGSYNEQFF.

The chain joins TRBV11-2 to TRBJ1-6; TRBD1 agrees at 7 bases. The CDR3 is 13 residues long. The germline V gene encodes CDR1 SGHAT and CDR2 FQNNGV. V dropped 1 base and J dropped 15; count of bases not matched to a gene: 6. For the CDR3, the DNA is TGTGCCAGCAGCTTAGTCACTAGGGGGCTCCTCCACTTT. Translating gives CASSLVTRGLLHF.

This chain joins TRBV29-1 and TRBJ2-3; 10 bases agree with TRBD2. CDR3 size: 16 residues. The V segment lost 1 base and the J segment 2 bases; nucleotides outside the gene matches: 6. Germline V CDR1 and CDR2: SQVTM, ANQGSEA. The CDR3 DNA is TGCAGCGTTGAAGTCCTTAGCGGGGGGCCCACAGATACGCAGTATTTT. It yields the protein CSVEVLSGGPTDTQYF.